This T cell receptor (beta chain) is from a study of cytomegalovirus exposure and HLA in healthy donors. From germline, CDR1 is MDHEN and CDR2 SYDVKM. CDR3 length equals 14 residues. V lost 5 bases, J lost 7 bases, and 7 bases stayed unmatched. A word on this clone: The antigen is unknown.

PCR used 60 Vbeta primers and 13 Jbeta primers. Assay used: immunoSEQ multiplex PCR; TCRdb lists only in-frame clones, some missing. Seen here are 200,000 or so clones, 77% observed once, and the top ten hold roughly 2.1%. Notes on the study in general: An ancestry cluster, one associated with Asian ancestry, reportedly showed fewer N-insertions than the roughly 670-donor mean in a later analysis. HLA-A and HLA-B allele assignments for most subjects were reportedly predicted accurately using TCR beta sequences.

Donors counted as nominally healthy when sampled, yet unrecorded immune exposures were likely. Sequencing was done on a sample of PBMCs. The rearrangement links TRBV28 to TRBJ2-1, with 8 nucleotides matching TRBD1. The TCR was taken from a woman aged 25 to 39 in good health and CMV-seropositive. The CDR3 bases are TGTGCCAGCAGTCAGGGGGCGAGGGAGAATGAGCAGTTCTTC. Translation: CASSQGARENEQFF. The full variable domain, rest sourced from reference TRBV28 and TRBJ2-1, is DVKVTQSSRYLVKRTGEKVFLECVQDMDHENMFWYRQDPGLGLRLIYFSYDVKMKEKGDIPEGYSVSREKKERFSLILESASTNQTSMYLCASSQGARENEQFFGPGTRLTVL.